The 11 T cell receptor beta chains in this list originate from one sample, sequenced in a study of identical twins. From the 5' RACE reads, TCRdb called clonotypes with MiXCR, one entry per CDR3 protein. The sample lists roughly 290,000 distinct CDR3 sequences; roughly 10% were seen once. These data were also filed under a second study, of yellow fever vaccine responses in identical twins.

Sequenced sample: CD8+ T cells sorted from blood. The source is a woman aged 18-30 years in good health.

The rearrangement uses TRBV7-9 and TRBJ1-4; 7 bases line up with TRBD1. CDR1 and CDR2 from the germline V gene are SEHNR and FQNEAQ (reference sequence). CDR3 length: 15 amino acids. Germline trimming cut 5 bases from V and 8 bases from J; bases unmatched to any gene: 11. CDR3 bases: TGTGCCAGCAGCCCCCAACGGGACAGTCCCGAAAAACTGTTTTTT. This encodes CASSPQRDSPEKLFF. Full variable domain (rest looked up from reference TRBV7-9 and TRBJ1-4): DTGVSQNPRHKITKRGQNVTFRCDPISEHNRLYWYRQTLGQGPEFLTYFQNEAQLEKSRLLSDRFSAERPKGSFSTLEIQRTEQGDSAMYLCASSPQRDSPEKLFFGSGTQLSVL.

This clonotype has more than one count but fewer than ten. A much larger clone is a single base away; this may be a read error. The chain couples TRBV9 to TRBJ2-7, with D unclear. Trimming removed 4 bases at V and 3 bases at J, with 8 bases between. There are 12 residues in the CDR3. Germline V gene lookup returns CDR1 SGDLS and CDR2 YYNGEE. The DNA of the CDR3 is TGTGCCAGCAGCTCCCCGGGCTACGAGCAGTACTTC. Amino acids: CASSSPGYEQYF.

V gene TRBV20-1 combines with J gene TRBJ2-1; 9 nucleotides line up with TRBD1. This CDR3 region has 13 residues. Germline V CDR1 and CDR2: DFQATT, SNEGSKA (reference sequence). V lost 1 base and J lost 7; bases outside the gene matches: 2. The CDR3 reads CSARGDRANEQFF. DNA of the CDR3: TGCAGTGCTAGAGGGGACAGGGCAAATGAGCAGTTCTTC.

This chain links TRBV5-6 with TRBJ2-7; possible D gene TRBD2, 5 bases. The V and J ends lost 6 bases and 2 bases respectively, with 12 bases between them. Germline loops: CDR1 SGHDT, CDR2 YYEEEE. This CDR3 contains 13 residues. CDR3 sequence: CASTWGETYEQYF. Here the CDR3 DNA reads TGTGCCAGCACCTGGGGAGAGACCTACGAGCAGTACTTC.

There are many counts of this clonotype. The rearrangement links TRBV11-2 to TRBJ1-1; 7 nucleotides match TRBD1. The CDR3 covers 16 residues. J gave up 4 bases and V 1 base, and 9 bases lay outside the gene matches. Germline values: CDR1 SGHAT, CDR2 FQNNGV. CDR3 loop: CASSLGRWNRGTEAFF. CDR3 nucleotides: TGTGCCAGCAGCTTAGGACGATGGAACAGGGGCACTGAAGCTTTCTTT. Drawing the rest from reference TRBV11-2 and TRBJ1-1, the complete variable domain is EAGVAQSPRYKIIEKRQSVAFWCNPISGHATLYWYQQILGQGPKLLIQFQNNGVVDDSQLPKDRFSAERLKGVDSTLKIQPAKLEDSAVYLCASSLGRWNRGTEAFFGQGTRLTVV.

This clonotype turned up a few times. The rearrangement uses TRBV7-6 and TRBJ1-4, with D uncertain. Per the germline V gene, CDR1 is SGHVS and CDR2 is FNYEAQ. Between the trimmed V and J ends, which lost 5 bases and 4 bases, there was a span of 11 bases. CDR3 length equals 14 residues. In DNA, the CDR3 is TGTGCCAGCAGCCCGGGAGGAGTTAATGAAAAACTGTTTTTT. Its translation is CASSPGGVNEKLFF.

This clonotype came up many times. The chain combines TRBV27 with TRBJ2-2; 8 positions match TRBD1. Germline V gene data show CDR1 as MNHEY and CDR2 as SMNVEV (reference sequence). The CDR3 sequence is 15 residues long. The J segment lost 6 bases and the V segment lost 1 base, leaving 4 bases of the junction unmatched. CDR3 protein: CASSLWPTGAGELFF. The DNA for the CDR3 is TGTGCCAGCAGTTTATGGCCGACAGGGGCCGGGGAGCTGTTTTTT.

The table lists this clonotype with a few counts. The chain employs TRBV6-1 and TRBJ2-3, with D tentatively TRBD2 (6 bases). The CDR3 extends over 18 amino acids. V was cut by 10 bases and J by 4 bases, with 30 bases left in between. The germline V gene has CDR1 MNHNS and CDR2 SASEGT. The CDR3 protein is CAIRTPLSRPGDPDTQYF. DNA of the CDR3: TGTGCCATCAGGACTCCGTTGTCCCGACCGGGAGATCCAGATACGCAGTATTTT.

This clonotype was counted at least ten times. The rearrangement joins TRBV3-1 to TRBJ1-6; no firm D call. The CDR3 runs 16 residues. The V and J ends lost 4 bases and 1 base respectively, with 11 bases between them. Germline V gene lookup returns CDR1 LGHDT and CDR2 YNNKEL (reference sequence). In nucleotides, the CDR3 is TGTGCCAGCAGCCGGGGTGGATTATCCTATAATTCACCCCTCCACTTT. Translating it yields CASSRGGLSYNSPLHF.

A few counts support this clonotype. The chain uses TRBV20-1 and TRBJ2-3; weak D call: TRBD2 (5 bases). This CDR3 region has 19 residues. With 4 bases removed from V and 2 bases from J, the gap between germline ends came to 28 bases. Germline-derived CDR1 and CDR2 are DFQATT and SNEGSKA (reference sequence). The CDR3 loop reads CSAIHILEAEVVVTDTQYF. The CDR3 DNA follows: TGCAGTGCTATCCATATTTTGGAGGCGGAAGTGGTAGTCACAGATACGCAGTATTTT.

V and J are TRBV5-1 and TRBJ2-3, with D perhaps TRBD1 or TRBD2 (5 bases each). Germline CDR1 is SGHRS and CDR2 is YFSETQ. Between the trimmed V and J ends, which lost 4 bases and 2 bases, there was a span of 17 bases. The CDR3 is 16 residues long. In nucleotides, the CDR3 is TGCGCCAGCAGCCATGGGACCGCGGCTTACACAGATACGCAGTATTTT. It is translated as CASSHGTAAYTDTQYF.